The text below deals with one T cell receptor (beta chain). The target antigen is unknown. The CDR3 is made up of 15 amino acids. V was shortened by 0 bases and J by 4 bases, with 10 bases between the two germline ends. The germline CDR1 and CDR2 sequences are LNHDA and SQIVND (reference sequence). The data were produced by immunoSEQ multiplex PCR, yet TCRdb's version contains in-frame clones alone and is incomplete. There are fewer than 140,000 clones in the sample; roughly 84% occur only once, and 2% to 3% lies in the top ten. This record comes from a study of radiotherapy plus CTLA-4 blockade in lung cancer. Whole-study context: Patients showed objective responses in 15% to 20% of cases, and disease control was achieved by 31%.

Focal radiation plus CTLA-4 blockade with ipilimumab was given to patients with chemo-refractory metastatic non-small-cell lung cancer. Study-wide points: After treatment with radiotherapy plus ipilimumab, TCR clones that came from the tumor expanded in blood.

The V gene is TRBV19, the J gene TRBJ1-5; D is unresolved. This clonotype was obtained from a human donor with non-small cell lung cancer that progressed on radiotherapy plus ipilimumab. Some clones in this sample may be carry-over from other donors' samples. This material consisted of peripheral blood, taken from a patient treated with radiotherapy plus ipilimumab. This chain's CDR3 is CASSIDRRRNQPQHF. As DNA, the CDR3 is TGTGCCAGTAGTATAGATCGCAGGCGAAATCAGCCCCAGCATTTT.